These T cell receptor beta chains were read from a single sample in a study of blood T cells in healthy people across ages. Via MiXCR, TCRdb re-called the 5' RACE reads, giving one row per CDR3 protein. The data contain roughly 790,000 distinct CDR3 sequences, around 46% of them seen just once; the ten biggest clones take up around a fifth. Material: blood. These receptors were obtained from a woman in her fifties or sixties in good health. Both conserved end residues are part of each CDR3. A D gene is named only where the DNA matches it firmly. Where a row states a size, it is once, few, many or the class of an expanded clone; other rows omit it.

d_call: -
v_call: TRBV12-3/TRBV12-4
j_call: TRBJ1-2
clone_size: few
cdr3_aa: CASSFPEGIYGYTF
cdr3_nt: TGTGCCAGCAGTTTCCCGGAGGGTATCTATGGCTACACCTTC

d_call: TRBD2
v_call: TRBV3-1
j_call: TRBJ2-5
clone_size: few
cdr3_aa: CASSHPGLARETQYF
cdr3_nt: TGTGCCAGCAGCCACCCGGGACTAGCGAGAGAGACCCAGTACTTC

d_call: -
v_call: TRBV6-1
j_call: TRBJ1-2
clone_size: -
cdr3_aa: CASSEVATVNYGYTF
cdr3_nt: TGTGCCAGCAGTGAAGTAGCGACAGTAAACTATGGCTACACCTTC

d_call: -
v_call: TRBV7-8
j_call: TRBJ2-7
clone_size: few
cdr3_aa: CASSTRDVSHEQYF
cdr3_nt: TGTGCCAGCAGCACCAGGGACGTAAGCCACGAGCAGTACTTC

d_call: -
v_call: TRBV5-1
j_call: TRBJ2-7
clone_size: -
cdr3_aa: CASSLVLGGGNEQYF
cdr3_nt: TGCGCCAGCAGCTTGGTACTAGGAGGTGGCAATGAGCAGTACTTC

d_call: TRBD1
v_call: TRBV5-5
j_call: TRBJ2-7
clone_size: few
cdr3_aa: CASSPTGTGRQYF
cdr3_nt: TGTGCCAGCAGCCCTACCGGGACAGGGCGGCAGTACTTC

d_call: -
v_call: TRBV28
j_call: TRBJ2-2
clone_size: -
cdr3_aa: CASEGGLTGELFF
cdr3_nt: TGTGCCAGTGAAGGGGGGTTGACCGGGGAGCTGTTTTTT

d_call: -
v_call: TRBV12-5
j_call: TRBJ2-7
clone_size: few
cdr3_aa: CASGLGPGTYEQYF
cdr3_nt: TGTGCTAGTGGTTTGGGCCCAGGGACCTACGAGCAGTACTTC

d_call: TRBD2
v_call: TRBV7-2
j_call: TRBJ2-3
clone_size: -
cdr3_aa: CASSLRLAGGHADTQYF
cdr3_nt: TGTGCCAGCAGCCTCAGACTAGCGGGAGGTCATGCTGATACGCAGTATTTT

d_call: TRBD1
v_call: TRBV3-1
j_call: TRBJ2-5
clone_size: few
cdr3_aa: CASSPHRGEETQYF
cdr3_nt: TGTGCCAGCAGCCCCCACAGGGGAGAGGAGACCCAGTACTTC

d_call: -
v_call: TRBV4-2
j_call: TRBJ2-7
clone_size: -
cdr3_aa: CASSHSGTIYNEQYF
cdr3_nt: TGTGCCAGCAGCCATTCCGGGACAATCTACAATGAGCAGTACTTC

d_call: -
v_call: TRBV5-5
j_call: TRBJ1-1
clone_size: -
cdr3_aa: CASSLVSLAGPNTEAFF
cdr3_nt: TGTGCCAGCAGCTTGGTTTCTTTGGCAGGTCCGAACACTGAAGCTTTCTTT

d_call: TRBD1
v_call: TRBV6-1
j_call: TRBJ2-7
clone_size: once
cdr3_aa: CASWTGPTYEQYF
cdr3_nt: TGTGCCAGCTGGACAGGGCCAACCTACGAGCAGTACTTC